Presented here are 20 T cell receptor beta chains from one specimen sequenced in a study of blood T cell repertoires in COVID-19. Repertoires were generated with immunoSEQ multiplex PCR, while TCRdb's copy carries only in-frame clones and drops some. The sample lists more than 200,000 clones; around nine tenths were seen once. The sequencing input was PBMCs or T cells enriched from blood (not recorded which). These receptors originate from a woman aged 18 to 35 who had recovered from COVID-19.

The chain combines TRBV27 with TRBJ1-4; a weak D match, TRBD1 (5 bases). CDR1 and CDR2 (germline): MNHEY, SMNVEV (reference sequence). V lost 4 bases and J 8 bases, leaving 11 bases between the germline ends. The length of the CDR3 is 13 residues. As DNA, the CDR3 is TGTGCCAGCAGTTCCCGACAGCGAGAAAAACTGTTTTTT. This sequence encodes CASSSRQREKLFF.

This clone was observed a single time. The CDR3 bases are TGTGCCAGCAGTGGCCTCGCGGGGGGCGGAAGCAATCAGCCCCAGCATTTT. Amino acids: CASSGLAGGGSNQPQHF. This chain joins TRBV6-1 and TRBJ1-5, with a tentative D call TRBD1 (6 bases). The CDR3 loop spans 17 amino acids. Trimming left V 4 bases short and J 1 base short, with 17 bases between. The germline V gene has CDR1 MNHNS and CDR2 SASEGT.

The V call is TRBV7-2, the J call TRBJ1-1, with 7 bases that match TRBD1. Per germline, CDR1 SGHTA and CDR2 FQGNSA. Trimming took 6 bases from V and 2 from J; bases not matched to a gene: 6. The CDR3 contains 14 residues. This chain's CDR3 is CASSWDRDNTEAFF. CDR3 sequence (DNA): TGTGCCAGCAGTTGGGACAGAGATAACACTGAAGCTTTCTTT.

This chain links TRBV24-1 with TRBJ1-2, with D unclear. CDR1 is KGHDR, CDR2 SFDVKD, per germline. Trimming took off 0 bases at V and 5 bases at J, with 6 bases between the two ends. This CDR3 is 13 amino acids long. The CDR3 spells CATSDLRGYGYTF. For the CDR3, the DNA is TGTGCCACCAGTGATTTGCGGGGATATGGCTACACCTTC.

CDR3 sequence (DNA): TGTGCCAGCAGCCAGCGACTAGCGGGGGGCTCCTACGAGCAGTACTTC. Encoded protein: CASSQRLAGGSYEQYF. This sequence joins TRBV14 and TRBJ2-7; 13 bases fit TRBD2. The J segment lost 0 bases and the V segment lost 3 bases, leaving 2 bases of the junction unmatched. Germline CDR1 is SGHDN and CDR2 is FVKESK. The CDR3 is 16 residues long.

CDR3 region: CASSASAGLAGEGETQYF. In DNA, the CDR3 is TGTGCCAGCTCAGCAAGTGCTGGCCTAGCGGGAGAAGGAGAGACCCAGTACTTC. The chain recombines TRBV18 with TRBJ2-5; 10 bases map to TRBD2. The germline gives CDR1 KGHSH, CDR2 LQKENI. The junction had 16 bases not matched to a gene; V was cut back by 5 bases and J by 4 bases. The length of the CDR3 is 18 residues. Based on the CDR3 plus reference TRBV18 and TRBJ2-5, the full variable domain is NAGVMQNPRHLVRRRGQEARLRCSPMKGHSHVYWYRQLPEEGLKFMVYLQKENIIDESGMPKERFSAEFPKEGPSILRIQQVVRGDSAAYFCASSASAGLAGEGETQYFGPGTRLLVL.

CDR3 in amino acids: CASSFGQGGNGYTF. Here the CDR3 DNA reads TGCGCCAGCAGCTTTGGACAGGGTGGGAATGGCTACACCTTC. The chain combines TRBV5-1 with TRBJ1-2; 8 nucleotides align to TRBD1. V dropped 2 bases and J dropped 6; count of bases not matched to a gene: 6. The CDR3 extends over 14 amino acids. Per the germline V gene, CDR1 is SGHRS and CDR2 is YFSETQ.

The chain is built from TRBV10-3 and TRBJ1-2; maybe TRBD1 (5 bases). CDR1 and CDR2 (germline): ENHRY, SYGVKD. V was clipped by 0 bases and J by 6 bases, with 8 bases between them. This CDR3 is built from 13 residues. The CDR3: CAISESGEDGYTF. CDR3 nucleotides: TGTGCCATCAGTGAGTCAGGGGAAGATGGCTACACCTTC.

As for this clone: Other nucleotide sequences in the sample specify the same CDR3. This sequence joins TRBV19 and TRBJ1-5; D is unresolved. Germline CDR1 is LNHDA and CDR2 is SQIVND (reference sequence). CDR3 length: 14 residues. V dropped 2 bases and J dropped 2 bases, with 7 bases sitting between them. This CDR3 reads CASSISSGNQPQHF. In DNA, the CDR3 is TGTGCCAGTAGTATATCGTCCGGCAATCAGCCCCAGCATTTT. Full variable domain (outside the CDR3, taken from reference TRBV19 and TRBJ1-5): DGGITQSPKYLFRKEGQNVTLSCEQNLNHDAMYWYRQDPGQGLRLIYYSQIVNDFQKGDIAEGYSVSREKKESFPLTVTSAQKNPTAFYLCASSISSGNQPQHFGDGTRLSIL.

The chain recombines TRBV7-8 with TRBJ1-3, with TRBD1 as a possible D gene (5 bases). Deletions cut 5 bases from V and 0 bases from J, with 14 bases between. The CDR3 totals 16 residues. Germline V gene sequence: CDR1 SGHVS, CDR2 FQNEAQ. The CDR3, as DNA: TGTGCCAGCAGCAGGGGCAGGTTGCCCTCTGGAAACACCATATATTTT. Amino acids: CASSRGRLPSGNTIYF. Looking up the rest from reference TRBV7-8 and TRBJ1-3 gives the full variable domain: GAGVSQSPRYKVAKRGQDVALRCDPISGHVSLFWYQQALGQGPEFLTYFQNEAQLDKSGLPSDRFFAERPEGSVSTLKIQRTQQEDSAVYLCASSRGRLPSGNTIYFGEGSWLTVV.

The rearrangement links TRBV7-9 to TRBJ2-5, with 8 bases aligning to TRBD1. The germline V gene has CDR1 SEHNR and CDR2 FQNEAQ (reference sequence). This CDR3 has 15 amino acids. Trimming took 5 bases from V and 5 from J; bases not matched to a gene: 10. The CDR3 nucleotides read TGTGCCAGCAGCATGGACAGGGTGATTGGGGAGACCCAGTACTTC. This gives the protein CASSMDRVIGETQYF. Looking up the rest from reference TRBV7-9 and TRBJ2-5 gives the full variable domain: DTGVSQNPRHKITKRGQNVTFRCDPISEHNRLYWYRQTLGQGPEFLTYFQNEAQLEKSRLLSDRFSAERPKGSFSTLEIQRTEQGDSAMYLCASSMDRVIGETQYFGPGTRLLVL.

This clone has a single count. The rearrangement links TRBV4-3 to TRBJ2-3, with 12 nucleotides matching TRBD2. Trimming took 1 base from V and 5 from J; bases not matched to a gene: 7. The CDR3 length is 17 residues. Germline CDR1 is LGHNA and CDR2 is YSLEER. CDR3 protein: CASSQGLAGGPGDTQYF. The DNA for the CDR3 is TGCGCCAGCAGCCAAGGCCTAGCGGGGGGGCCAGGAGATACGCAGTATTTT.

The chain is built from TRBV29-1 and TRBJ1-2; D remains unclear. The CDR3 sequence is 14 residues long. Germline V CDR1 and CDR2: SQVTM, ANQGSEA. The germline V and J ends were trimmed by 4 bases and 4 bases, with 16 bases remaining between them. CDR3 nucleotide sequence: TGCAGCGTTGGGAGCGCGACTTCTTCCTATGGCTACACCTTC. As protein: CSVGSATSSYGYTF.

The rearrangement joins TRBV7-2 to TRBJ1-4; D is possibly TRBD1 (5 bases). Germline values: CDR1 SGHTA, CDR2 FQGNSA. V was trimmed by 5 bases and J by 5 bases, leaving 9 bases between them. The CDR3 runs to 13 residues. CDR3 nucleotide sequence: TGTGCCAGCAGCCTACAGGAGAATGAAAAACTGTTTTTT. The encoded protein is CASSLQENEKLFF. Combining the CDR3 with reference TRBV7-2 and TRBJ1-4 gives the whole variable domain GAGVSQSPSNKVTEKGKDVELRCDPISGHTALYWYRQSLGQGLEFLIYFQGNSAPDKSGLPSDRFSAERTGGSVSTLTIQRTQQEDSAVYLCASSLQENEKLFFGSGTQLSVL.

This sequence joins TRBV9 and TRBJ1-1; the D is unclear. The germline gives CDR1 SGDLS, CDR2 YYNGEE. V was trimmed by 1 base and J by 0 bases, leaving 7 bases between them. The CDR3 loop spans 14 amino acids. The CDR3 is CASSVTPMNTEAFF. The DNA for the CDR3 is TGTGCCAGCAGCGTAACCCCTATGAACACTGAAGCTTTCTTT.

The J gene is TRBJ2-2, the V gene TRBV11-3; 10 bases agree with TRBD2. This CDR3 contains 15 residues. Per the germline V gene, CDR1 is SGHNT and CDR2 is YENEEA. After removal of 7 bases from V and 0 bases from J, the junction contained 2 bases not matched to a gene. CDR3 DNA: TGTGCCAGCACAGGACTAGCGGCGAACACCGGGGAGCTGTTTTTT. Translating it yields CASTGLAANTGELFF.

The V call is TRBV20-1, the J call TRBJ2-3; 7 bases are a match to TRBD2. CDR3 length: 15 residues. Germline V gives CDR1 DFQATT, CDR2 SNEGSKA (reference sequence). V was clipped by 3 bases and J by 4 bases; unmatched bases: 10. The CDR3 DNA follows: TGCAGTGCTAGTAGAGCGGGACTTCTCGCAGATACGCAGTATTTT. This gives the protein CSASRAGLLADTQYF.

This clone was recorded only once. This rearrangement joins TRBV9 to TRBJ1-1, with D tentatively TRBD1 (5 bases). CDR1 is SGDLS, CDR2 YYNGEE, per germline. This CDR3 is built from 13 residues. The V end lost 4 bases, the J end lost 5 bases, and 12 bases lay between the germline ends. CDR3 sequence (DNA): TGTGCCAGCAGCCCCCGGGGGTTGACTGAAGCTTTCTTT. Translating gives CASSPRGLTEAFF.

The chain joins TRBV2 to TRBJ2-7; TRBD2 agrees at 9 bases. The V gene end was trimmed by 1 base and the J gene end by 0 bases; junction bases not matched to a gene: 1. CDR1 SNHLY and CDR2 FYNNEI come from the germline V gene. This CDR3 has 15 amino acids. The CDR3 DNA sequence: TGTGCCAGCAGTGAAGGGACTAGCGCCTCCTACGAGCAGTACTTC. It yields the protein CASSEGTSASYEQYF.

This chain connects TRBV7-9 to TRBJ2-7; TRBD2 matches at 11 bases. The CDR3 has 16 residues. V lost 4 bases to trimming and J lost 4 bases; unmatched junction nucleotides: 9. Germline CDR1 SEHNR, CDR2 FQNEAQ (reference sequence). The CDR3 DNA reads as TGTGCCAGCAGCTCCATAATGACTAGCGGGGCATACGAGCAGTACTTC. Protein: CASSSIMTSGAYEQYF.